Listed below are T cell receptor beta chains from one sample, sequenced in a study of blood T cell repertoires in COVID-19. TCRdb's copy holds only in-frame clones and misses some; the assay was immunoSEQ multiplex PCR. Of about 140,000 clones listed, roughly four fifths were seen once; the top ten hold approximately 3%. The specimen was PBMCs or T cells enriched from blood (not recorded which). These receptors were taken from a woman aged 45-60 years with acute COVID-19. The CDR3 runs from the conserved cysteine through the conserved F or W. D genes are given only for firm matches. A clone size is listed for some rows: how often the clone was seen (once, few, many), or a class if it is expanded.

size,J,D,V,CDR3,DNA
-,TRBJ2-5,-,TRBV5-1,CASSPGTLLETQYF,TGCGCCAGCAGCCCCGGGACTCTGCTCGAGACCCAGTACTTC
-,TRBJ2-6,TRBD2,TRBV7-2,CASSSLGRGANVLTF,TGTGCCAGCAGCTCCCTCGGGAGGGGGGCCAACGTCCTGACTTTC
-,TRBJ2-1,TRBD2,TRBV7-6,CASSLGSGNYNEQFF,TGTGCCAGCAGCTTAGGTAGCGGGAATTACAATGAGCAGTTCTTC
once,TRBJ2-7,-,TRBV28,CASSGAGLPTYEQYF,TGTGCCAGCAGTGGAGCGGGTCTGCCGACCTACGAGCAGTACTTC
-,TRBJ2-3,TRBD2,TRBV7-9,CASSRLWSGEATDTQYF,TGTGCCAGCAGCCGCCTGTGGAGCGGGGAGGCCACAGATACGCAGTATTTT
-,TRBJ2-7,TRBD2,TRBV25-1,CASRGPPLAGGPHEQYF,TGTGCCAGCAGGGGCCCCCCTTTAGCGGGAGGGCCCCACGAGCAGTACTTC
-,TRBJ1-3,-,TRBV27,CASSSGLQGLGGNTIYF,TGTGCCAGCAGTTCCGGATTACAGGGTCTAGGTGGAAACACCATATATTTT
-,TRBJ1-1,-,TRBV10-3,CAISAKVTANTEAFF,TGTGCCATCAGTGCGAAAGTGACAGCGAACACTGAAGCTTTCTTT
-,TRBJ2-2,-,TRBV14,CASSTPTSGAAPGSCFF,-
-,TRBJ2-3,TRBD1,TRBV7-3,CASSLSSGGPDTQYF,TGTGCCAGCAGCTTAAGTTCAGGGGGCCCAGATACGCAGTATTTT
-,TRBJ1-2,TRBD1,TRBV24-1,CATSSGQGRRDNYGYTF,TGTGCCACCAGTAGTGGACAGGGGCGTCGGGATAACTATGGCTACACCTTC
-,TRBJ1-3,-,TRBV5-1,CASSLAQGSGNTIYF,TGCGCCAGCAGCCTTGCTCAGGGAAGTGGAAACACCATATATTTT
-,TRBJ2-7,TRBD1,TRBV5-6,CASSLAVPAQGAGYEQYF,TGTGCCAGCAGCTTGGCCGTCCCCGCCCAGGGGGCGGGATACGAGCAGTACTTC
-,TRBJ2-1,TRBD1,TRBV6-5,CASSSGTGINNEQFF,TGTGCCAGCAGTTCCGGGACAGGGATCAACAATGAGCAGTTCTTC
-,TRBJ1-2,-,TRBV13,CASRRGANYGYTF,TGTGCCAGTCGGCGGGGGGCGAACTATGGCTACACCTTC